This T cell receptor beta chain was sequenced during a study of CD8+ T cells in alopecia areata. As for the study in general: Affected scalp percentage gauged treated patients' severity. Study-wide results and caveats: An increase in clonality over normal scalp was evident in lesional scalp, especially alopecia totalis/universalis.

TCR sequencing used cDNA made by reverse transcription of extracted RNA. Clones were read by immunoSEQ multiplex PCR, and TCRdb kept only the in-frame ones, dropping some. Here the sample spans roughly 150,000 clones, around 50% being singletons. Germline V gene data show CDR1 as SGHRS and CDR2 as YFSETQ. CDR3 size: 15 residues. V was pared by 5 bases and J by 5 bases, with 8 bases of the junction left unmatched. Regarding treatment: oral pan-JAK inhibitor, 5-10 mg twice daily. Peripheral blood, together with lesional scalp punch biopsies, was collected from alopecia areata patients. In regard to this clone: Its antigen is not known.

This sample comprised CD8+ T cells sorted from blood, obtained at week 4, from a patient treated with tofacitinib. The TCR was taken from a human donor with alopecia areata. The rearrangement links TRBV5-1 to TRBJ2-2, with 8 bases lining up with TRBD1. The CDR3 is CASRLTGVLTGELFF. The DNA for the CDR3 is TGCGCCAGCAGATTGACAGGGGTCCTTACCGGGGAGCTGTTTTTT.